This T cell receptor beta chain is from a study of human T cells and chemical hapten exposure (dated by TCRdb to the early 2020s). Context from the whole study: For sensitization, 2% DPC in acetone was applied to a 2 cm by 2 cm area of upper inner arm skin. Patients additionally received weekly therapeutic DPC doses to the scalp throughout the roughly 25-week study period. Roughly 30 alopecia patients provided blood for TCR sequencing at one to four time points (pre-sensitization, 2, 6 and 24 weeks). Libraries were combined into a pool for sequencing, and differences in TCR yield between samples came mainly from small differences in library volumes within the pool. Patch testing was done on the upper back using Finn chambers containing 0.01% DPC, and results were scored after 6 days according to International Contact Dermatitis Research Group standards. Alopecia areata with under or over 50% scalp involvement, alopecia totalis and alopecia universalis were represented in the patient cohort, which was mostly female. This study followed changes in the peripheral blood TCR repertoire in vivo during primary and secondary sensitization of alopecia patients to the hapten diphenylcyclopropenone (DPC). Patient blood was sampled pre-sensitization (week 0) and at 2, 6 and about 24 weeks after DPC sensitization.

The time point tag for this specimen amounts to: patch test 2, 6 weeks after DPC sensitization. This sample's treatment or condition label indicates: therapeutic diphenylcyclopropenone sensitization with weekly scalp DPC. At each patch-test visit, blood was drawn before the patch test was applied. To be eligible, patients had to be aged 18 to 70, diagnosed with alopecia and judged suitable for DPC therapy, while pregnant patients were excluded. Total RNA was isolated from unfractionated whole blood collected in Tempus Blood RNA tubes. Library construction relied on RACE. The reads were generated on a NextSeq 500. During library preparation, unique molecular identifiers were attached to individual cDNA molecules so that TCRs could be counted quantitatively and reproducibly. Each blood RNA sample was used to sequence both TCR alpha and TCR beta chains. As for the authors' bioinformatics: A median of about 89,000 TCRs per sample was observed, with a range of roughly 20,000 to 700,000. V, J and CDR3 annotation of the TCR reads was performed with the Decombinator software suite. Every sample was subsampled to the same number of TCRs (28,000) for the PS versus PT1 abundance plots. TCRs were defined as expanded if absent before sensitization and observed at least eight times at the 2-week time point. TCRdb passed the public sequencing reads through fastp at Q25 and MiXCR, retaining productive beta sequences. Merged by CDR3 protein, the rows form single entries marked with the most common genes and DNA. It is TCRdb's table, rather than the study itself, that gives the V and J calls and clone size. In all, the sample holds under 100,000 distinct CDR3 sequences, and more than 9% of those were seen once. The ten top clones hold around 5% of the sample.

The paper as a whole reports these results and caveats: Because all patients had alopecia, a presumed autoimmune disease, the immune response of the patients might differ from that of healthy individuals. The number of PT1 expanded TCRs positively correlated with patch test score, significant at thresholds 8, 16 and 32 but not 4. Significantly more large CDR3 similarity clusters were formed by expanded TCRs than by pre-sensitization or healthy control sets, consistent with antigen-driven responses. No change with DPC sensitization was found in the number of TCRs above 1 in 1000 frequency, and no evidence of global repertoire structure alterations was found. After repeated subsampling, the strength of the expansion versus patch-test correlation and the threshold at which it became significant changed.

The CDR3 sequence holds 16 residues, the cysteine and phenylalanine included. Kept here is only the CDR3 DNA, which spans 48 bases and is read in frame from base 1. Germline trimming: 0 bases from V, 4 bases from J; junction bases outside gene matches: 6. In the germline V gene (reference sequence), CDR1 corresponds to LNHNV and CDR2 to YYDKDF. On this clonotype: This clone's antigen is unknown. Nothing much larger sits one base from this clone, and base qualities are not available.

The receptor was isolated from a woman between 45 and 60 years old with alopecia areata. Some clones in this sample may be carry-over from other donors' samples. The source was whole blood, collected in connection with sensitization to the hapten diphenylcyclopropenone (DPC). This receptor chain uses TRBV15 and TRBJ2-1, with TRBD1 identical over 7 junction bases. CDR3 sequence: CATSRDYRTGYNEQFF. The nucleotide sequence is given as TGTGCCACCAGCAGAGATTACAGGACAGGTTACAATGAGCAGTTCTTC.